The 15 T cell receptor beta chains given below trace back to one sample, sequenced in a study of cytotoxic CD8 clonotypes in ibrutinib-treated CLL. Assay used: immunoSEQ multiplex PCR; TCRdb lists only in-frame clones, some missing. The sample yields around 91,000 clones, around 84% seen once. The material was PBMCs, obtained before ibrutinib treatment. The receptor set was obtained from a human donor with chronic lymphocytic leukemia.

The rearrangement links TRBV4-2 to TRBJ1-1, with 8 bases fitting TRBD1. The CDR3 sequence is 16 residues long. V lost 0 bases to trimming and J lost 5 bases; unmatched junction nucleotides: 8. Germline lookup yields CDR1 LGHNA and CDR2 YNFKEQ. CDR3 region: CASSQDSATGVTEAFF. CDR3 bases: TGTGCCAGCAGCCAAGATAGTGCGACAGGGGTGACTGAAGCTTTCTTT.

The chain joins TRBV29-1 to TRBJ2-2, with 8 bases fitting TRBD1. Germline loops: CDR1 SQVTM, CDR2 ANQGSEA. There are 15 residues in the CDR3. V dropped 6 bases and J dropped 2; count of bases not matched to a gene: 8. CDR3 residues: CSVQPGTGNTGELFF. CDR3 sequence (DNA): TGCAGCGTCCAGCCCGGGACAGGAAACACCGGGGAGCTGTTTTTT.

The chain joins TRBV2 to TRBJ2-7; D is undetermined. Trimming cost V 3 bases and J 2 bases, with 5 bases left between them. Per the germline V gene, CDR1 is SNHLY and CDR2 is FYNNEI. The CDR3 sequence is 12 residues long. The CDR3 loop is CASSDRPYEQYF. The CDR3 DNA reads TGTGCCAGCAGTGACCGACCCTACGAGCAGTACTTC.

The chain employs TRBV5-1 and TRBJ2-7; 7 bases are a match to TRBD1. The V gene's germline CDR1 is SGHRS and CDR2 YFSETQ. The CDR3 sequence is 16 residues long. With 4 bases clipped from V and 2 bases from J, the junction kept 12 bases outside the gene matches. Here the CDR3 reads CASSPTGQIDTYEQYF. CDR3 coding DNA: TGCGCCAGCAGCCCAACGGGACAGATTGACACCTACGAGCAGTACTTC.

This clone was counted only a few times. The chain recombines TRBV5-1 with TRBJ2-2; TRBD2 aligns across 7 bases. In germline, CDR1 is SGHRS, CDR2 YFSETQ. This CDR3 has 15 amino acids. V lost 0 bases, J lost 7 bases, and 6 bases stayed unmatched. DNA of the CDR3: TGCGCCAGCAGCTTGGATTCGGGAGGTGGCGGGGAGCTGTTTTTT. It translates to CASSLDSGGGGELFF.

There are a few counts of this clone. As DNA, the CDR3 is TGCAGTGCTAGAGACCAGGGGGGCTACACCTTC. Protein: CSARDQGGYTF. The rearrangement links TRBV20-1 to TRBJ1-2; weak D call: TRBD1 (6 bases). Looked up from germline, CDR1 is DFQATT and CDR2 is SNEGSKA (reference sequence). V was trimmed by 0 bases and J by 8 bases, leaving 7 bases between them. This CDR3 has 11 amino acids.

The chain is built from TRBV7-9 and TRBJ2-3; D is uncertain. The germline V gene has CDR1 SEHNR and CDR2 FQNEAQ (reference sequence). The CDR3 is made up of 15 amino acids. V was shortened by 2 bases and J by 0 bases, with 9 bases between the two germline ends. The DNA for the CDR3 is TGTGCCAGCAGCTTAATTGGTGGAAGCACAGATACGCAGTATTTT. Its translation is CASSLIGGSTDTQYF.

The J gene is TRBJ1-3, the V gene TRBV10-3; D remains ambiguous. The V and J ends lost 2 bases and 8 bases respectively, with 16 bases between them. The germline V gene encodes CDR1 ENHRY and CDR2 SYGVKD. There are 15 residues in the CDR3. The CDR3 protein is CAISEMRQGLDTIYF. The CDR3 nucleotides read TGTGCCATCAGTGAGATGCGGCAAGGGTTAGACACCATATATTTT.

V usage is TRBV7-2 and J usage is TRBJ2-1; TRBD2 matches 10 bases. The CDR3 runs to 15 residues. The V gene end was trimmed by 5 bases and the J gene end by 5 bases; junction bases not matched to a gene: 6. Germline CDR1 reads SGHTA; CDR2 reads FQGNSA. CDR3 nucleotides: TGTGCCAGCAGCGCGGCACTAGCGGGACACAATGAGCAGTTCTTC. This gives the protein CASSAALAGHNEQFF. The full variable domain, in which reference TRBV7-2 and TRBJ2-1 provide the parts outside the CDR3, is GAGVSQSPSNKVTEKGKDVELRCDPISGHTALYWYRQSLGQGLEFLIYFQGNSAPDKSGLPSDRFSAERTGGSVSTLTIQRTQQEDSAVYLCASSAALAGHNEQFFGPGTRLTVL.

This chain connects TRBV18 to TRBJ2-7, with 7 bases matching TRBD1. The CDR3 loop spans 14 amino acids. Germline V gene lookup returns CDR1 KGHSH and CDR2 LQKENI. V shed 3 bases, J shed 3 bases, and the junction held 5 bases outside the gene matches. The CDR3 nucleotides are TGTGCCAGCTCACCGAACAACAGGGGCTACGAGCAGTACTTC. Translation gives CASSPNNRGYEQYF.

The chain couples TRBV7-9 to TRBJ2-7; D is possibly TRBD1 (6 bases). This CDR3 has 14 amino acids. In germline, CDR1 is SEHNR, CDR2 FQNEAQ (reference sequence). V lost 2 bases and J lost 3, with 11 bases in between. CDR3 DNA: TGTGCCAGCAGCTTACAGGGGATCGGCTACGAGCAGTACTTC. Translation gives CASSLQGIGYEQYF. The complete variable domain, with remaining parts taken from reference TRBV7-9 and TRBJ2-7, reads DTGVSQNPRHKITKRGQNVTFRCDPISEHNRLYWYRQTLGQGPEFLTYFQNEAQLEKSRLLSDRFSAERPKGSFSTLEIQRTEQGDSAMYLCASSLQGIGYEQYFGPGTRLTVT.

The gene calls are TRBV5-6 and TRBJ2-2; TRBD1 aligns across 8 bases. This CDR3 is built from 17 residues. The germline V gene encodes CDR1 SGHDT and CDR2 YYEEEE. The junction had 13 bases not matched to a gene; V was cut back by 3 bases and J by 6 bases. CDR3: CASSWDRPRAKAGELFF. The CDR3 bases are TGTGCCAGCAGCTGGGACAGGCCGAGGGCCAAAGCCGGGGAGCTGTTTTTT.

This clone was counted a single time. The chain employs TRBV2 and TRBJ2-1; no firm D call. The CDR3 is 11 amino acids. CDR1 SNHLY and CDR2 FYNNEI come from the germline V gene. V lost 4 bases and J lost 4, with 2 bases in between. CDR3 protein: CASSGYNEQFF. The CDR3 DNA follows: TGTGCCAGCAGTGGATACAATGAGCAGTTCTTC.

J is TRBJ2-5 and V is TRBV11-2; 8 nucleotides match TRBD1. The germline V gene encodes CDR1 SGHAT and CDR2 FQNNGV. The CDR3 has 19 amino acids. V lost 5 bases and J lost 1; bases outside the gene matches: 18. In DNA form, the CDR3 reads TGTGCCAGCAGCCAAAGTACCGGGACAGGTAATCCGCCCCAAGAGACCCAGTACTTC. Translation: CASSQSTGTGNPPQETQYF.

The chain employs TRBV25-1 and TRBJ2-7, with 8 nucleotides matching TRBD1. The V segment lost 5 bases and the J segment 3 bases; nucleotides outside the gene matches: 6. The CDR3 runs 14 residues. CDR1 is MGHDK and CDR2 is SYGVNS in the germline V gene. CDR3 DNA: TGTGCCAGCAGTAACATGGGACAGGACTACGAGCAGTACTTC. It codes for CASSNMGQDYEQYF.